This record concerns one T cell receptor (beta chain) sequence. These data originate in a study of response to subunit inactivated influenza vaccine. MiXCR, run by TCRdb on the RT-PCR reads, gives a single entry per CDR3 protein. The sample contains 450,000 to 600,000 distinct CDR3 sequences, approximately 15% of which appear only once. The source material was CD4+ T cells sorted from PBMCs, sampled around 25 months after vaccination. The clonotype was recovered from a man aged 50 to 69 who received an inactivated influenza vaccine.

DNA for the CDR3: TGCGCCAGCAGCTTGGTTGGTAGCGGCACAGATACGCAGTATTTT. Protein: CASSLVGSGTDTQYF. The chain combines TRBV5-1 with TRBJ2-3; D may be TRBD2 (5 bases). The CDR3 has 15 amino acids. V was trimmed by 0 bases and J by 1 base, leaving 9 bases between them. Germline loops: CDR1 SGHRS, CDR2 YFSETQ. Looking up the rest from reference TRBV5-1 and TRBJ2-3 gives the full variable domain: KAGVTQTPRYLIKTRGQQVTLSCSPISGHRSVSWYQQTPGQGLQFLFEYFSETQRNKGNFPGRFSGRQFSNSRSEMNVSTLELGDSALYLCASSLVGSGTDTQYFGPGTRLTVL.